The sequence of this T cell receptor (beta chain) was determined in a study of T cells in Graves' hyperthyroidism and ophthalmopathy. Overall study results and limits: Clonotypes that were expanded in thyroid above 0.001 mostly appeared in blood too.

TCR beta CDR3 sequences were amplified from RNA transcripts. The HTBI primer set served for first-round RT-PCR of the TCR CDR3. MiXCR, run by TCRdb on the multiplex PCR reads, gives a single entry per CDR3 protein. Found here are roughly 660,000 distinct CDR3 sequences, roughly a sixth of them singletons; the top ten hold roughly 15%. Germline V gene data show CDR1 as MNHEY and CDR2 as SMNVEV (reference sequence). The CDR3 runs 17 residues. Trimming took 3 bases from V and 3 from J; bases not matched to a gene: 12. Newly diagnosed hyperthyroidism, duration under 2 months, in patients aged 18 to 65. This clonotype was detected ten times or more. Its antigen is undetermined.

This receptor was taken from a man aged 50 or older with Graves' hyperthyroidism. V gene TRBV27 combines with J gene TRBJ2-3, with TRBD2 identical over 7 bases. The sequenced sample consisted of blood. The CDR3 protein is CASSFWGRAYATDTQYF. CDR3 DNA sequence: TGTGCCAGCAGTTTTTGGGGGAGGGCGTATGCTACAGATACGCAGTATTTT.